The source of this T cell receptor (beta chain) is a study of shared clonotypes between healthy human individuals. A word on this clone: Its antigen is not identified.

Germline CDR1 and CDR2: SGHRS and YFSETQ. This CDR3 spans 15 amino acids. V was shortened by 0 bases and J by 3 bases, with 13 bases between the two germline ends. Study-wide results and caveats: Sample collection involved blood only; tissue repertoires are likely different.

Profiled with immunoSEQ multiplex PCR; TCRdb holds only in-frame clones, not every one. The table records fewer than 130,000 clones, about 72% of them present only once. The chain joins TRBV5-1 to TRBJ2-7; perhaps D is TRBD1 or TRBD2 (6 bases each). The receptor's source is a woman in her thirties in good health. The sequenced sample consisted of memory CD8+ T cells sorted from blood. The subset is: CD45RO+ cells pooled with CCR7-negative TemRA cells. The CDR3 spells CASSLGRGTIYEQYF. CDR3 bases: TGCGCCAGCAGCTTGGGTCGCGGGACAATCTACGAGCAGTACTTC.